The rows below give T cell receptor beta chains drawn from one sample of a study of blood T cell repertoires in COVID-19. The table came from immunoSEQ multiplex PCR; TCRdb's copy has only in-frame clones and leaves some out. The data hold some 170,000 clones, with roughly 82% observed a single time. The sequenced material came from peripheral blood. Receptors originate from a woman between 65 and 79 years old with acute or convalescent COVID-19. CDR3s include the opening cysteine and the closing phenylalanine or tryptophan. The D gene is left open where the match is weak. A clone size is listed for some rows: how often the clone was seen (once, few, many), or a class if it is expanded.

abundance: once
d_gene: .
v_gene: TRBV20-1
j_gene: TRBJ2-7
CDR3aa: CSVGELYEQYF
CDR3nt: TGCAGTGTCGGGGAGCTCTACGAGCAGTACTTC

abundance: few
d_gene: TRBD2
v_gene: TRBV10-1
j_gene: TRBJ2-3
CDR3aa: CASRDTSGGAAYTDTQYF
CDR3nt: TGCGCCAGCAGGGACACTAGCGGGGGGGCCGCGTACACAGATACGCAGTATTTT

abundance: few
d_gene: .
v_gene: TRBV6-1
j_gene: TRBJ2-7
CDR3aa: CASSEIDYEQYF
CDR3nt: TGTGCCAGCAGTGAAATAGACTACGAGCAGTACTTC

abundance: .
d_gene: TRBD1
v_gene: TRBV11-2
j_gene: TRBJ2-7
CDR3aa: CASSRDRGPHEQYF
CDR3nt: TGTGCCAGCAGCCGGGACAGGGGCCCCCACGAGCAGTACTTC

abundance: .
d_gene: .
v_gene: TRBV27
j_gene: TRBJ2-1
CDR3aa: CASSSRQIGEQFF
CDR3nt: TGTGCCAGCAGTTCCCGACAGATCGGGGAGCAGTTCTTC

abundance: .
d_gene: .
v_gene: TRBV19
j_gene: TRBJ1-4
CDR3aa: CASRIPGHSEKLFF
CDR3nt: TGTGCCAGCCGCATTCCGGGACACTCCGAAAAACTGTTTTTT

abundance: .
d_gene: .
v_gene: TRBV5-5
j_gene: TRBJ2-7
CDR3aa: CASSLAPQGTYEQYF
CDR3nt: TGTGCCAGCAGCTTGGCCCCCCAGGGGACATACGAGCAGTACTTC

abundance: .
d_gene: TRBD2
v_gene: TRBV7-8
j_gene: TRBJ2-3
CDR3aa: CASSLARLAYTQYF
CDR3nt: TGTGCCAGCAGCTTAGCGAGACTAGCGTATACGCAGTATTTT

abundance: .
d_gene: TRBD2
v_gene: TRBV2
j_gene: TRBJ2-5
CDR3aa: CASGGLAGGETQYF
CDR3nt: TGTGCCAGCGGAGGACTAGCGGGAGGGGAGACCCAGTACTTC

abundance: .
d_gene: .
v_gene: TRBV10-1
j_gene: TRBJ1-1
CDR3aa: CASRAGVDTEAFF
CDR3nt: TGCGCCAGCAGGGCAGGGGTTGACACTGAAGCTTTCTTT

abundance: .
d_gene: TRBD1
v_gene: TRBV25-1
j_gene: TRBJ1-2
CDR3aa: CASSDIRDRGLGYTF
CDR3nt: TGTGCCAGCAGTGATATTAGGGACAGGGGGCTTGGCTACACCTTC

abundance: once
d_gene: .
v_gene: TRBV19
j_gene: TRBJ2-1
CDR3aa: CASSIDLFPGRDEQFF
CDR3nt: TGTGCCAGTAGTATAGATCTATTTCCTGGGCGCGATGAGCAGTTCTTC

abundance: .
d_gene: TRBD1
v_gene: TRBV3-1/TRBV3-2
j_gene: TRBJ1-2
CDR3aa: CASSLLQGDYGYTF
CDR3nt: TGTGCCAGCAGCCTCCTACAGGGGGACTATGGCTACACCTTC

abundance: .
d_gene: .
v_gene: TRBV19
j_gene: TRBJ2-2
CDR3aa: CASSFQGTTGELFF
CDR3nt: TGTGCCAGTAGTTTTCAGGGGACCACCGGGGAGCTGTTTTTT

abundance: .
d_gene: TRBD2
v_gene: TRBV7-2
j_gene: TRBJ2-2
CDR3aa: CASSLGVAGTGELFF
CDR3nt: TGTGCCAGCAGCTTAGGAGTAGCGGGAACCGGGGAGCTGTTTTTT

abundance: many
d_gene: TRBD1
v_gene: TRBV28
j_gene: TRBJ1-3
CDR3aa: CASSHLIRDRLGNTIYF
CDR3nt: TGTGCCAGCAGTCACCTAATCCGGGACAGACTTGGAAACACCATATATTTT

abundance: .
d_gene: .
v_gene: TRBV6-5
j_gene: TRBJ2-2
CDR3aa: CASSLGWGDTGELFF
CDR3nt: TGTGCCAGCAGTCTCGGGTGGGGCGACACCGGGGAGCTGTTTTTT

abundance: .
d_gene: TRBD2
v_gene: TRBV5-8
j_gene: TRBJ2-3
CDR3aa: CASSSRAGARGDTQYF
CDR3nt: TGTGCCAGCAGCTCGCGGGCGGGAGCTCGTGGAGATACGCAGTATTTT

abundance: .
d_gene: .
v_gene: TRBV7-9
j_gene: TRBJ1-3
CDR3aa: CASSLEAGFGNTIYF
CDR3nt: TGTGCCAGCAGCTTAGAGGCAGGGTTTGGAAACACCATATATTTT

abundance: few
d_gene: .
v_gene: TRBV6-1
j_gene: TRBJ2-7
CDR3aa: CASREGGEFTEQYF
CDR3nt: TGTGCCAGCAGAGAAGGGGGGGAGTTCACCGAGCAGTACTTC